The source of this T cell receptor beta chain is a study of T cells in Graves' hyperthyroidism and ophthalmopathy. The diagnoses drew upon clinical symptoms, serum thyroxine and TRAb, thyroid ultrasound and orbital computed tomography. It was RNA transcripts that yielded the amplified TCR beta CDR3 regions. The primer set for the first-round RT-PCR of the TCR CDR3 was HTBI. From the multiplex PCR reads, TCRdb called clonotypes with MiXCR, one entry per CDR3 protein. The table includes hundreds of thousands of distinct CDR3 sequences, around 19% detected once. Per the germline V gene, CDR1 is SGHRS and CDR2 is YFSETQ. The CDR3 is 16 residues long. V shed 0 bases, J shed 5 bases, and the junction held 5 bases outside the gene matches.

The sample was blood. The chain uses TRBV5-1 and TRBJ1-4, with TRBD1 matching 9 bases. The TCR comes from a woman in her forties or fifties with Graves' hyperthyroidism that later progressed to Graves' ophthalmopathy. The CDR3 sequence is CASSLAGTGPNEKLFF. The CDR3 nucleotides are TGCGCCAGCAGCTTGGCCGGGACAGGGCCCAATGAAAAACTGTTTTTT.